This T cell receptor beta chain came from a study of patients and donors after allogeneic stem cell transplantation. The CDR3 runs 14 residues. Germline CDR1 SGHDT, CDR2 YYEEEE. V was shortened by 4 bases and J by 8 bases, with 16 bases between the two germline ends. MiXCR, run by TCRdb on the RT-PCR reads, gives a single entry per CDR3 protein. The repertoire has 150,000 to 200,000 distinct CDR3 sequences, roughly 22% of them found once; the top ten carry roughly 27%. This chain links TRBV5-6 with TRBJ2-1, with D unclear. This TCR derives from a human donor who was either an allogeneic HSCT recipient or a stem cell or donor lymphocyte infusion donor (not recorded which). It is not recorded whose cells these are; they may come from a transplant donor. The sequenced sample was blood, either unsorted or a sorted T cell fraction (not recorded which). The CDR3 spells CASSTRRSWDEQFF. The CDR3 coding sequence is TGTGCCAGCAGCACCAGGCGATCTTGGGATGAGCAGTTCTTC.